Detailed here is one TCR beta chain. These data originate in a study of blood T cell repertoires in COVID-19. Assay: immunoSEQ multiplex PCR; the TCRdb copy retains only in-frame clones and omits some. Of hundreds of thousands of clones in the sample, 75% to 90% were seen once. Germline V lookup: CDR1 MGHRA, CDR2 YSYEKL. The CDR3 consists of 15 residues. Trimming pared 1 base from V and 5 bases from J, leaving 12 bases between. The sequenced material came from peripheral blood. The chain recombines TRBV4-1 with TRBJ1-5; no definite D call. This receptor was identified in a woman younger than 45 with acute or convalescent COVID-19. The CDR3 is CASSQAQASDQPQHF. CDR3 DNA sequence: TGCGCCAGCAGCCAAGCTCAGGCGTCCGATCAGCCCCAGCATTTT.